What follows are 12 T cell receptor beta chains derived from one specimen sequenced in a study of blood T cell repertoires in COVID-19. Assay used: immunoSEQ multiplex PCR; TCRdb lists only in-frame clones, some missing. The sample contains roughly 62,000 clones, around 75% of which appear only once. Sequencing was done on a sample of peripheral blood. These TCRs come from a human donor in a cohort sampled during active COVID-19.

The rearrangement links TRBV6-4 to TRBJ2-1; 9 bases agree with TRBD2. CDR1 is MRHNA, CDR2 SNTAGT, per germline. V lost 7 bases and J lost 5; bases outside the gene matches: 6. CDR3 length: 14 amino acids. The CDR3 spells CASMGAGGNNEQFF. Written as DNA, the CDR3 is TGTGCCAGCATGGGAGCGGGGGGCAACAATGAGCAGTTCTTC.

This chain links TRBV3-1 (or the pseudogene TRBV3-2) with TRBJ2-7; possibly TRBD2 for D (5 bases). V was trimmed by 1 base and J by 3 bases, leaving 13 bases between them. Germline V gene sequence: CDR1 LGHDT, CDR2 YNNKEL (reference sequence). The CDR3 sequence is 15 residues long. The CDR3 DNA follows: TGTGCCAGCAGCCAAGGACTAAACTCCCGCTACGAGCAGTACTTC. Its translation is CASSQGLNSRYEQYF.

The chain has TRBV5-4 and TRBJ2-3; 12 nucleotides agree with TRBD2. The germline V gene has CDR1 SGHNT and CDR2 YYREEE (reference sequence). V lost 2 bases and J lost 1; bases outside the gene matches: 2. The CDR3 is 16 amino acids. DNA for the CDR3: TGTGCCAGCAGCTTACGACTAGCGGGGGGCACAGATACGCAGTATTTT. Amino acid sequence: CASSLRLAGGTDTQYF.

This chain connects TRBV4-1 to TRBJ1-3, with TRBD1 as a possible D gene (5 bases). Germline assignment: CDR1 MGHRA and CDR2 YSYEKL. The V and J ends lost 3 bases and 0 bases respectively, with 15 bases between them. The CDR3 loop spans 17 amino acids. The DNA of the CDR3 is TGCGCCAGCAGCCAGATCCCGACAGTGAACTCTGGAAACACCATATATTTT. Translated: CASSQIPTVNSGNTIYF.

The chain couples TRBV4-1 to TRBJ1-2; 10 nucleotides match TRBD1. J lost 3 bases, V lost 4 bases, and 5 bases had no gene match. CDR1 and CDR2 from the germline V gene are MGHRA and YSYEKL. The length of the CDR3 is 15 residues. CDR3 protein: CASSPRDRGDYGYTF. CDR3 nucleotide sequence: TGCGCCAGCAGCCCCCGGGACAGGGGAGACTATGGCTACACCTTC.

The chain uses TRBV10-3 and TRBJ2-3; 7 bases are a match to TRBD2. Germline CDR1 and CDR2: ENHRY and SYGVKD. V lost 3 bases, J lost 1 base, and 4 bases stayed unmatched. The CDR3 spans 15 residues. The CDR3 loop is CAISDRGGGTDTQYF. DNA for the CDR3: TGTGCCATCAGTGACCGCGGGGGTGGCACAGATACGCAGTATTTT.

This sequence joins TRBV3-1 (or the pseudogene TRBV3-2) and TRBJ1-5, with D perhaps TRBD1 (6 bases). Germline V lookup: CDR1 LGHDT, CDR2 YNNKEL (reference sequence). V lost 4 bases, J lost 6 bases, and 16 bases lay in between. The CDR3 consists of 15 residues. In DNA, the CDR3 is TGTGCCAGCAGCCCCTCCGCGGGGGGCTTTCAGCCCCAGCATTTT. It specifies CASSPSAGGFQPQHF.

This clone has a handful of counts. V is TRBV2 and J is TRBJ1-2; D call uncertain. This CDR3 region has 13 residues. CDR1 and CDR2 (germline): SNHLY, FYNNEI. Between the trimmed V and J ends, which lost 3 bases and 8 bases, there was a span of 13 bases. The CDR3: CASSDAGAGGYTF. The DNA of the CDR3 is TGTGCCAGCAGTGACGCGGGTGCGGGCGGCTACACCTTC.

CDR3 DNA: TGTGCCACCAGCAGAGTAACCGGGACAGGTACCTACGAGCAGTACTTC. As protein: CATSRVTGTGTYEQYF. The gene calls are TRBV15 and TRBJ2-7; 8 nucleotides agree with TRBD1. This CDR3 region has 16 residues. Germline assignment: CDR1 LNHNV and CDR2 YYDKDF (reference sequence). The V gene end was trimmed by 1 base and the J gene end by 2 bases; junction bases not matched to a gene: 7.

The chain couples TRBV4-3 to TRBJ2-3; TRBD2 aligns across 8 bases. Germline trimming cut 2 bases from V and 4 bases from J; bases unmatched to any gene: 5. Germline V gene data show CDR1 as LGHNA and CDR2 as YSLEER. The CDR3 consists of 15 residues. CDR3 DNA: TGCGCCAGCAGCCAAACCGGACTAGCCTCAGATACGCAGTATTTT. Amino acid sequence: CASSQTGLASDTQYF.

V usage is TRBV27 and J usage is TRBJ2-3; TRBD2 matches at 12 bases. CDR3 length equals 13 residues. V gave up 8 bases and J gave up 5 bases; unmatched junction bases: 2. Germline lookup yields CDR1 MNHEY and CDR2 SMNVEV (reference sequence). The CDR3 reads CASRLAGEDTQYF. The CDR3 DNA is TGTGCCAGCCGACTAGCGGGAGAAGATACGCAGTATTTT.

The chain recombines TRBV5-5 with TRBJ2-1; 7 bases agree with TRBD2. Trimming at V came to 0 bases and at J to 4 bases, leaving 4 bases not matched to a gene. The CDR3 consists of 15 residues. The germline gives CDR1 SGHKS, CDR2 YYEKEE (reference sequence). As DNA, the CDR3 is TGTGCCAGCAGCTTGGATAGCGGGCGATACAATGAGCAGTTCTTC. This translates into CASSLDSGRYNEQFF.